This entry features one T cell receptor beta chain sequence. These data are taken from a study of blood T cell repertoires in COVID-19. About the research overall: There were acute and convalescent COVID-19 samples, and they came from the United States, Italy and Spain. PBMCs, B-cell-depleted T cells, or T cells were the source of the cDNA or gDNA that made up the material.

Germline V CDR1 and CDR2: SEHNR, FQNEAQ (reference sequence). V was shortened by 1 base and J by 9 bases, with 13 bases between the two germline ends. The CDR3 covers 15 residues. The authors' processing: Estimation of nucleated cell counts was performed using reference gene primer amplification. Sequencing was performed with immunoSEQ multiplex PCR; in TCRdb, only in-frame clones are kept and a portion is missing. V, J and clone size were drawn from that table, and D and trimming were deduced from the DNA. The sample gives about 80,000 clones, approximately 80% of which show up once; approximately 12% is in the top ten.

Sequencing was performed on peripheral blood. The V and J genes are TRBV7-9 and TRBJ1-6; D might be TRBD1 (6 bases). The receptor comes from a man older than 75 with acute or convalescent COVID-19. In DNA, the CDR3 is TGTGCCAGCAGCTTAGGTGGAACAGGGAGTTCACCCCTCCACTTT. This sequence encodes CASSLGGTGSSPLHF.